These T cell receptor beta chains were read from a single sample in a study of long-term antiretroviral therapy in people with HIV. Clones were sequenced by immunoSEQ multiplex PCR, and TCRdb holds only the in-frame ones, with some missing. The table shows about 25,000 clones, with about 86% occurring only once. The specimen comprised unsorted PBMCs, sampled 1.2 years after starting antiretroviral therapy. These receptors were collected from a man aged 50-60 years with HIV. CDR3s include the opening cysteine and the closing phenylalanine or tryptophan. Fields, in order: V gene, clone size, D gene, J gene, CDR3 length, CDR3 DNA, CDR3 protein. The D gene is left open where the match is weak. Expanded clones get a size class; other rows say once, few or many, or leave the size out.

v_call: TRBV4-3; clone_size: once; d_call: TRBD1; j_call: TRBJ1-2; cdr3_length: 19; cdr3_nt: TGCGCCAGCAGCCAAGATCACGCGGGACAGGGGGCGCTTTTCTATGGCTACACCTTC; cdr3_aa: CASSQDHAGQGALFYGYTF
v_call: TRBV29-1; clone_size: NA; d_call: NA; j_call: TRBJ1-3; cdr3_length: 13; cdr3_nt: TGCAGCGTTTTAGTGCTTACTGGAAACACCATATATTTT; cdr3_aa: CSVLVLTGNTIYF
v_call: TRBV10-3; clone_size: NA; d_call: TRBD2; j_call: TRBJ2-1; cdr3_length: 14; cdr3_nt: TGTGCCATCTCGGGACTAGCGGGGGATTATGAGCAGTTCTTC; cdr3_aa: CAISGLAGDYEQFF
v_call: TRBV11-2; clone_size: NA; d_call: NA; j_call: TRBJ1-3; cdr3_length: 16; cdr3_nt: TGTGCCAGCAGCTTAGTAGCCACGGGGAACGGAAACACCATATATTTT; cdr3_aa: CASSLVATGNGNTIYF
v_call: TRBV2; clone_size: NA; d_call: NA; j_call: TRBJ1-4; cdr3_length: 13; cdr3_nt: TGTGCCAGCAAGAGGGGCCGGGAGGAAAAACTGTTTTTT; cdr3_aa: CASKRGREEKLFF
v_call: TRBV6-5; clone_size: NA; d_call: NA; j_call: TRBJ1-2; cdr3_length: 14; cdr3_nt: TGTGCCAGCAGATTCGACAGAAGTAACTATGGCTACACCTTC; cdr3_aa: CASRFDRSNYGYTF
v_call: TRBV28; clone_size: NA; d_call: NA; j_call: TRBJ2-2; cdr3_length: 17; cdr3_nt: TGTGCCAGCAGCCATGATGTGGGCAGGGTTTTGGCCGGGGAGCTGTTTTTT; cdr3_aa: CASSHDVGRVLAGELFF
v_call: TRBV27; clone_size: NA; d_call: NA; j_call: TRBJ1-1; cdr3_length: 15; cdr3_nt: TGTGCCAGCAGTTTATGGTCGGGGGCAGGCACTGAAGCTTTCTTT; cdr3_aa: CASSLWSGAGTEAFF
v_call: TRBV2; clone_size: NA; d_call: NA; j_call: TRBJ1-2; cdr3_length: 16; cdr3_nt: TGTGCCAGCAGTGAAACCCCACCGGGGGGTAACTATGGCTACACCTTC; cdr3_aa: CASSETPPGGNYGYTF
v_call: TRBV2; clone_size: once; d_call: NA; j_call: TRBJ2-7; cdr3_length: 14; cdr3_nt: TGTGCCAGCAGTGAACTCCTGAGCTCCTACGAGCAGTACTTC; cdr3_aa: CASSELLSSYEQYF
v_call: TRBV7-9; clone_size: NA; d_call: TRBD1; j_call: TRBJ1-2; cdr3_length: 14; cdr3_nt: TGTGCCAGCAGCCCGTCCGGGACAGGGTATGGCTACACCTTC; cdr3_aa: CASSPSGTGYGYTF
v_call: TRBV6-1; clone_size: NA; d_call: NA; j_call: TRBJ1-3; cdr3_length: 15; cdr3_nt: TGTGCCAGCAGGGAGACAGGACCCTCTGGAAACACCATATATTTT; cdr3_aa: CASRETGPSGNTIYF